The T cell receptor (beta chain) under discussion was sequenced for a study of blood T cell repertoires in COVID-19. This clone was recorded a few times. Assay: immunoSEQ multiplex PCR; the TCRdb copy retains only in-frame clones and omits some. The sample yields about 150,000 clones, 65% to 80% seen once. This receptor was obtained from a man between 50 and 59 years old with acute or convalescent COVID-19. The material sequenced was peripheral blood.

The CDR3 loop reads CASSLGLAGGGETQYF. The CDR3, as DNA: TGTGCCAGTAGCCTCGGACTAGCGGGGGGAGGAGAGACCCAGTACTTC. The genes are TRBV19 and TRBJ2-5, with TRBD2 identical over 14 bases. The CDR3 consists of 16 residues. The germline V gene encodes CDR1 LNHDA and CDR2 SQIVND (reference sequence). V was clipped by 6 bases and J by 4 bases; unmatched bases: 7.